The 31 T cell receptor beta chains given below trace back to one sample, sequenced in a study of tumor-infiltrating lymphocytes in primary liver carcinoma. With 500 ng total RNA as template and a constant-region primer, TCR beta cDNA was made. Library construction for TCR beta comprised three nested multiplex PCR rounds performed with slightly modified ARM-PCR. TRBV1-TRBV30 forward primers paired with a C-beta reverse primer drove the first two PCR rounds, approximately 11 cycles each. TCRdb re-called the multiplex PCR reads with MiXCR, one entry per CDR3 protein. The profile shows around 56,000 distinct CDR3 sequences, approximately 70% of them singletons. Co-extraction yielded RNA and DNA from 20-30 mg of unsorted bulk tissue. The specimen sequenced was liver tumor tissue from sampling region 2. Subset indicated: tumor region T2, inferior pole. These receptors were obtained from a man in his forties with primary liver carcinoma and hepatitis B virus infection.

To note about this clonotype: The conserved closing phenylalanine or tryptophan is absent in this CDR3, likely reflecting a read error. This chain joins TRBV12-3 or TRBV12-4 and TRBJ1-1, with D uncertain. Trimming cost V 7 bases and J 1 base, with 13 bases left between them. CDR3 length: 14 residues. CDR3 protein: CASTPGRQNTEAFI. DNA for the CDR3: TGTGCCAGCACCCCCGGGAGGCAGAACACTGAAGCTTTCATT.

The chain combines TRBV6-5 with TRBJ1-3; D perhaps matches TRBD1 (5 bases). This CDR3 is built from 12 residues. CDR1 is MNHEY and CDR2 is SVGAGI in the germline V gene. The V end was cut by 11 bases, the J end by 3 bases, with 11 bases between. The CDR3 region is CASRGFGNTIYF. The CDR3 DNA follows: TGTGCCTCCCGGGGGTTTGGAAACACCATATATTTT.

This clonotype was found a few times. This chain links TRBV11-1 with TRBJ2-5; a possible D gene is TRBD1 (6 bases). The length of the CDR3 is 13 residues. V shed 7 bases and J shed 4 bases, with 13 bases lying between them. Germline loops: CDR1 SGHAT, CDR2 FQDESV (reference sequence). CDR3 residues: CASNLGQTETQYF. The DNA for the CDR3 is TGTGCCAGCAACCTTGGACAGACAGAGACCCAGTACTTC.

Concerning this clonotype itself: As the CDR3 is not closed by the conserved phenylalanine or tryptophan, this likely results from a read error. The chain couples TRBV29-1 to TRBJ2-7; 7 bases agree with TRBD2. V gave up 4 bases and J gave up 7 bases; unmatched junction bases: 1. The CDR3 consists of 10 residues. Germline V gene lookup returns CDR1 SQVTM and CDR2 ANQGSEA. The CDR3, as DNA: TGCAGCGTTGGGGGGGGTGAGCAGTACTCC. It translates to CSVGGGEQYS.

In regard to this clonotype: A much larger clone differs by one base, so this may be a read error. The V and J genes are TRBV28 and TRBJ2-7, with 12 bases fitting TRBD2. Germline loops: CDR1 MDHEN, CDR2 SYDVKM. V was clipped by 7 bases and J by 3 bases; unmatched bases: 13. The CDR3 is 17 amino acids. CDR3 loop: CASIQTSGSGVRYEQYF. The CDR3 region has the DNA TGTGCCAGCATCCAGACTAGCGGGAGCGGCGTACGCTACGAGCAGTACTTC. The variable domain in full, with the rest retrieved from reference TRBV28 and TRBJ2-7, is DVKVTQSSRYLVKRTGEKVFLECVQDMDHENMFWYRQDPGLGLRLIYFSYDVKMKEKGDIPEGYSVSREKKERFSLILESASTNQTSMYLCASIQTSGSGVRYEQYFGPGTRLTVT.

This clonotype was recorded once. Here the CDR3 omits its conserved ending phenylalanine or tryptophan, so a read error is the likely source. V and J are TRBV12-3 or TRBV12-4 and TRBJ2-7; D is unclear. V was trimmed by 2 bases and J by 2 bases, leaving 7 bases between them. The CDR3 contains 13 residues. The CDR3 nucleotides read TGTGCCAGCAGTTTATCGAGCACCTACGAGCAGTACCTC. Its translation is CASSLSSTYEQYL.

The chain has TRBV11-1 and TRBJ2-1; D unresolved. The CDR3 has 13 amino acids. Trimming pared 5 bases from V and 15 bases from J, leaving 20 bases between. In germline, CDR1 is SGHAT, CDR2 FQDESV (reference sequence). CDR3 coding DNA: TGTGCCAGCAGCCCAGGTTTAGGCAATGAGATGTTCTTC. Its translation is CASSPGLGNEMFF.

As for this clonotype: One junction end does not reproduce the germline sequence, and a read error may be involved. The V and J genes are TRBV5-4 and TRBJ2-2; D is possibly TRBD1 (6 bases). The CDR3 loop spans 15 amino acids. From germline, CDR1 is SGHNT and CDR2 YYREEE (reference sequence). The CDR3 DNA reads TGTGCCAGTAGCTTACAGGGCTTGGGGACCGGGGAGCTGTCTTTT. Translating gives CASSLQGLGTGELSF.

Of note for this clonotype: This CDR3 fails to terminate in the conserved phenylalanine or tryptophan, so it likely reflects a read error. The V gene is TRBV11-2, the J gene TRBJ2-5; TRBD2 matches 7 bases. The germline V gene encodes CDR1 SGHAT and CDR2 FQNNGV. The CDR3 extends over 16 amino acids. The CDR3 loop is CANSQIPDGGKETQYS. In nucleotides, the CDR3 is TGTGCCAACAGCCAAATTCCTGACGGGGGGAAAGAGACCCAGTACTCC.

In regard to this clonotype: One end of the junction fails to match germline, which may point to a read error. Written as DNA, the CDR3 is TGTGACAGCAGCTTAGGCGGTACCAATCAGCCCCAGCATTTT. Its translation: CDSSLGGTNQPQHF. The chain uses TRBV13 and TRBJ1-5; no reliable D call. Germline CDR1 and CDR2: PRHDT and FYEKMQ (reference sequence). The CDR3 is 14 amino acids.

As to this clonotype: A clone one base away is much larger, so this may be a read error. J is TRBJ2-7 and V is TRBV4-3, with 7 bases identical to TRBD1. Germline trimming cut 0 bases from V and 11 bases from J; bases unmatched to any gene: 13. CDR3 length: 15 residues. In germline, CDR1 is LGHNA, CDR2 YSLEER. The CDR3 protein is CASSQDKGTADAEYF. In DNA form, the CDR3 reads TGCGCCAGCAGCCAAGATAAGGGGACAGCAGACGCGGAGTACTTC.

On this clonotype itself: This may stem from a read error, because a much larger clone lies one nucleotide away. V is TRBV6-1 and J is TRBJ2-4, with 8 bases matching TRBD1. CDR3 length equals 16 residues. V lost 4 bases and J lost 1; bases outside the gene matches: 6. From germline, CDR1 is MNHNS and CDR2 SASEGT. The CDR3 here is CASSATGGFAKNIQYF. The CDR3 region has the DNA TGTGCCAGCAGTGCCACAGGGGGGTTCGCCAAAAACATTCAGTACTTC.

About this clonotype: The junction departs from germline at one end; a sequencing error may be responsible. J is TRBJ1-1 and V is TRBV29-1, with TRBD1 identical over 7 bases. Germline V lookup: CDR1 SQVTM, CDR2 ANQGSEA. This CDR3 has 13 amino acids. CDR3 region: CGVSGQQSTEAFF. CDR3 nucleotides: TGCGGCGTATCGGGACAGCAGAGCACTGAAGCTTTCTTT.

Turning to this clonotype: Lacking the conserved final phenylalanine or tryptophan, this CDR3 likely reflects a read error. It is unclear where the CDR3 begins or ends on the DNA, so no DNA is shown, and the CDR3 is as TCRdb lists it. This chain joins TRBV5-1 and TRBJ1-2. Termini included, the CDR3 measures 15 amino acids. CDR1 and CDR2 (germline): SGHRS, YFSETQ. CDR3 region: CASSFDGAANYGHTS.

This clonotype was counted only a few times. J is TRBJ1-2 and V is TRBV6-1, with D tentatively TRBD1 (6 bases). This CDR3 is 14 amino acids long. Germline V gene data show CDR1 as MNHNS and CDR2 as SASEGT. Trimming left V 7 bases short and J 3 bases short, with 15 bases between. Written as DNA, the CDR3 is TGTGCCAGCACCACAACGGCAGGGGACTATGGCTACACCTTC. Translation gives CASTTTAGDYGYTF.

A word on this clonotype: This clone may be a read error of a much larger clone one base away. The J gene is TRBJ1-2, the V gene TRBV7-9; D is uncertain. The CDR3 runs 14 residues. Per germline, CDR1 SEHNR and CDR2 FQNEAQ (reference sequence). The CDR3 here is CASNLLAGSDGYTF. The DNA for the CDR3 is TGTGCCAGCAACTTATTGGCAGGCTCGGATGGCTACACCTTC.

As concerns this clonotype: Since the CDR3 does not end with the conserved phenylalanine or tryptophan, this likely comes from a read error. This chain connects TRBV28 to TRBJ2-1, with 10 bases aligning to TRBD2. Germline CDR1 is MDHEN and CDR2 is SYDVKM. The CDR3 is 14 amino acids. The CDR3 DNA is TGTACCAGCTCTAGAGCGGGAGGGAGCAATGAGCAGTTCTCC. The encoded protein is CTSSRAGGSNEQFS.

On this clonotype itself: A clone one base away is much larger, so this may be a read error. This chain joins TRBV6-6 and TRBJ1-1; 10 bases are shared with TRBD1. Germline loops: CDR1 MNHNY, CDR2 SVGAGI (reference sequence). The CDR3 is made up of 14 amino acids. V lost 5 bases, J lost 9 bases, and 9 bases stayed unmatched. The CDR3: CASSGTGVRTKAFF. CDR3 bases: TGTGCCAGCAGTGGGACAGGGGTAAGGACTAAAGCTTTCTTT.

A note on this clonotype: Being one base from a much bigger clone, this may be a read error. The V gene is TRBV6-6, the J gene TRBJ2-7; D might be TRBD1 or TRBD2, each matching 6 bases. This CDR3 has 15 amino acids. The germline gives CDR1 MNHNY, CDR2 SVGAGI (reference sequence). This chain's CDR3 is CASSYPEGGGDERYF. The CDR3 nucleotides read TGTGCCAGCAGTTACCCCGAAGGGGGAGGAGACGAGCGGTACTTC.

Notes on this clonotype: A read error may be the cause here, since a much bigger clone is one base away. Written as DNA, the CDR3 is TGTGCCACCAGTTATACCGGACTTGGCAATCAGCCCCAGCATTTT. Translating it yields CATSYTGLGNQPQHF. The rearrangement uses TRBV24-1 and TRBJ1-5, with D hard to call. Deletions cut 6 bases from V and 2 bases from J, with 13 bases between. Germline-derived CDR1 and CDR2 are KGHDR and SFDVKD. This CDR3 is built from 15 residues.

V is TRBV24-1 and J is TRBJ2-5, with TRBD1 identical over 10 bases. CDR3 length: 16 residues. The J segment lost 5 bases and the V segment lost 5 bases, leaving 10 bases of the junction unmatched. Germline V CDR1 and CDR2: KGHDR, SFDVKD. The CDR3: CATSGTGTGASETQYF. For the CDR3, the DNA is TGTGCCACCAGTGGAACCGGGACAGGGGCTTCGGAGACCCAGTACTTC.

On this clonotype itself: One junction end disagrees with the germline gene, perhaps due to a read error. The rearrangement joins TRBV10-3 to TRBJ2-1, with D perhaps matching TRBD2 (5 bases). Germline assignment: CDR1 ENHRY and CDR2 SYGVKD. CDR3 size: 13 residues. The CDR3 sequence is CAISERDDGELFF. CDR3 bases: TGTGCCATCAGTGAGCGGGATGATGGGGAGCTGTTCTTC.

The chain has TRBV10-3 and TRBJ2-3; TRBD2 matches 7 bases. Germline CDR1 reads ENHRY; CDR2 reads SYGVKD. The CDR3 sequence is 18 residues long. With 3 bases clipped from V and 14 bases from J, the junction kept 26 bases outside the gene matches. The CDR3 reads CAISEPLRLAGTTDTRYF. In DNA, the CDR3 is TGTGCCATCAGTGAACCCCTCCGACTAGCTGGAACCACAGATACACGGTATTTT.

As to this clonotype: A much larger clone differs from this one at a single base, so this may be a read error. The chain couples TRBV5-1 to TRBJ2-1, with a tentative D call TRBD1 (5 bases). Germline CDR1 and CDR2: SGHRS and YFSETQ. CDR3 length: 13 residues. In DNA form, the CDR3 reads TGCGCCAGCAACACCGACGGACACAATGAGCAGTGCTTC. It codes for CASNTDGHNEQCF. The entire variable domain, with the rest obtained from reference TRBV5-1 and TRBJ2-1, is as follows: KAGVTQTPRYLIKTRGQQVTLSCSPISGHRSVSWYQQTPGQGLQFLFEYFSETQRNKGNFPGRFSGRQFSNSRSEMNVSTLELGDSALYLCASNTDGHNEQCFGPGTRLTVL.

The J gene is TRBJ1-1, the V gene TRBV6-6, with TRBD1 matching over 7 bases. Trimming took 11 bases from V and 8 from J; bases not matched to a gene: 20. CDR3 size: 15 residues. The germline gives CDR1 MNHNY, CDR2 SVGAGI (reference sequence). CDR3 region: CAWSSTGQVSGEAFF. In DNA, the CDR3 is TGTGCCTGGAGTTCCACCGGACAGGTGAGCGGCGAAGCTTTCTTT.

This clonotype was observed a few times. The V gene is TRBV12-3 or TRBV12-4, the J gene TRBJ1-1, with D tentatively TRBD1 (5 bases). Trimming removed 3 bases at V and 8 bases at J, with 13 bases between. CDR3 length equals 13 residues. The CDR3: CASSFAGRAEAFF. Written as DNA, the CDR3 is TGTGCCAGCAGTTTTGCGGGACGGGCGGAAGCTTTCTTT.

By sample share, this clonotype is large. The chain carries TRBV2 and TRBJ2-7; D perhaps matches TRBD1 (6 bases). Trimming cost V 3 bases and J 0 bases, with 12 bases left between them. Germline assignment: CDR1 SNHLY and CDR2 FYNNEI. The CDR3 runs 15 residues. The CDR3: CASSENRAVSYEQYF. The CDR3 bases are TGTGCCAGCAGTGAGAACAGGGCGGTCTCCTACGAGCAGTACTTC.

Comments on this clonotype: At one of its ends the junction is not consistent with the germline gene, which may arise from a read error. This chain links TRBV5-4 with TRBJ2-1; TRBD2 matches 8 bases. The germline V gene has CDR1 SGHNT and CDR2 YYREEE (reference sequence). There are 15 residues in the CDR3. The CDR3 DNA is TGTGTCAGCAGCTTACTAGCGGACTCCTACAATGAGCAGTTCTTC. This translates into CVSSLLADSYNEQFF.

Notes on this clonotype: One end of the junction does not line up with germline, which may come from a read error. CDR3 nucleotide sequence: TGTGCTAGCAGCTCAACAGCAGGGGGTTCGGGGGAGACCCAGTACTTC. Its translation is CASSSTAGGSGETQYF. The V call is TRBV11-2, the J call TRBJ2-5, with 7 bases that match TRBD1. This CDR3 region has 16 residues. Germline V gene lookup returns CDR1 SGHAT and CDR2 FQNNGV. The full variable domain, with the rest looked up from reference TRBV11-2 and TRBJ2-5, is EAGVAQSPRYKIIEKRQSVAFWCNPISGHATLYWYQQILGQGPKLLIQFQNNGVVDDSQLPKDRFSAERLKGVDSTLKIQPAKLEDSAVYLCASSSTAGGSGETQYFGPGTRLLVL.

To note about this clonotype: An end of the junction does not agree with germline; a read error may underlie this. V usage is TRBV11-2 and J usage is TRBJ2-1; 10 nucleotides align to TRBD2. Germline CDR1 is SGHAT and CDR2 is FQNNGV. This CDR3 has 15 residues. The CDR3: CGSSPQREGLSVQFF. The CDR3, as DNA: TGTGGCAGCAGCCCCCAGCGGGAGGGATTGAGTGTACAGTTCTTC.

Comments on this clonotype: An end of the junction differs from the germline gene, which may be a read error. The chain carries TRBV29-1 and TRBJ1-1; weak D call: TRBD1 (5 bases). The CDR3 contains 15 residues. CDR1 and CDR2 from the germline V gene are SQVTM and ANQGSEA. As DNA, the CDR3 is TGCAGCATTGACGGGGGGTGGGGGATGATGACTGAAGCTTTCTTT. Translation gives CSIDGGWGMMTEAFF.